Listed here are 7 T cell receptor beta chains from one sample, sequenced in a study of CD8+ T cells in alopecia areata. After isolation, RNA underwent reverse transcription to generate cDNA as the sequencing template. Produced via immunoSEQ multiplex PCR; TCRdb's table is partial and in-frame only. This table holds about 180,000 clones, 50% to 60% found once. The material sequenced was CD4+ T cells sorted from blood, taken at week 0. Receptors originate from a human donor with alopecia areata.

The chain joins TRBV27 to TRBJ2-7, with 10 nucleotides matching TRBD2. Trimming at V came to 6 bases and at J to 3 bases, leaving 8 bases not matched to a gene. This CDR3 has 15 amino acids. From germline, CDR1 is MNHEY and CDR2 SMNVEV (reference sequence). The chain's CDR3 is CASRPTGTSVYEQYF. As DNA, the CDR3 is TGTGCCAGCAGACCAACCGGGACTAGCGTCTACGAGCAGTACTTC.

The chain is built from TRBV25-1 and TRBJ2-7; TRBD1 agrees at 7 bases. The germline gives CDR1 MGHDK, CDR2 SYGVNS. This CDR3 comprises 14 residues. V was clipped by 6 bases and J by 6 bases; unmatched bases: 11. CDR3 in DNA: TGTGCCAGCAGGGCAGGGGGAGTAGTGGGCGAGCAGTACTTC. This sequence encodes CASRAGGVVGEQYF.

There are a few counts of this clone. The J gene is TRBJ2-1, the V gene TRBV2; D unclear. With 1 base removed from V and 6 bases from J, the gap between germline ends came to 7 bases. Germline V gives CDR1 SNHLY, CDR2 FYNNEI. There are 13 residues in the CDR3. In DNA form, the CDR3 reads TGTGCCAGCAGTGAAGTGGTTAGCAATGAGCAGTTCTTC. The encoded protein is CASSEVVSNEQFF.

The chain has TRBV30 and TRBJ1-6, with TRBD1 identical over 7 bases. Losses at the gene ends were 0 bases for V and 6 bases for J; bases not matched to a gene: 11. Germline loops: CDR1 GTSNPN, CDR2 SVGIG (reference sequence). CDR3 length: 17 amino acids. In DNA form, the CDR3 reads TGTGCCTGGAGTGTAACTTGGGGGGGACAGCCTAATTCACCCCTCCACTTT. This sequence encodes CAWSVTWGGQPNSPLHF.

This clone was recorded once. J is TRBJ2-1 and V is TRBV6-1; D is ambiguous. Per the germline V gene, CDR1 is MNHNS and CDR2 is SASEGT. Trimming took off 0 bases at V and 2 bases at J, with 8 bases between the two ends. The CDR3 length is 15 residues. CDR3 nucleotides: TGTGCCAGCAGTGAAGCGACGGGTCCCTACAATGAGCAGTTCTTC. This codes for CASSEATGPYNEQFF.

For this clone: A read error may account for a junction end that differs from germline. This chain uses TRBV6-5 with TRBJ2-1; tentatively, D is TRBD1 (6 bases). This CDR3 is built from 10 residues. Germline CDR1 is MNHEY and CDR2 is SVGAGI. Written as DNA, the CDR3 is TGTGCCAGCAGGCGACAGGACCCTCTCTTC. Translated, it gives CASRRQDPLF.

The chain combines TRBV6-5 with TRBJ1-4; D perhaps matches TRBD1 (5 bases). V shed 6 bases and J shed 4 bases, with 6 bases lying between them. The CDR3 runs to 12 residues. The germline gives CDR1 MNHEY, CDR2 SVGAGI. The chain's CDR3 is CASRRGNEKLFF. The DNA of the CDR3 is TGTGCCAGCAGAAGGGGTAATGAAAAACTGTTTTTT.